The TCR beta chain described here comes from a study of shared clonotypes between healthy human individuals. Findings and limits, study-wide: Naive subsets, compared against memory subsets, generally had larger estimated richness values. Clonotypes not shared had lower generation probabilities than those common to all four donors. Tissues were not sampled, only blood, and their repertoires likely differ.

Points on this clone: The target antigen is unknown.

Naive CD8 cells lacked CD45RO and underwent positive selection for CCR7, leaving out terminally differentiated effector memory CD45RA+ cells. This CDR3 region has 14 residues. V was shortened by 6 bases and J by 1 base, with 12 bases between the two germline ends. CDR1 and CDR2 (germline): MNHEY, SVGAGI. Per the authors' pipeline: Junction-only sequences produced by ImmunoSEQ had no quality scores, so filtering differed. Assay used: immunoSEQ multiplex PCR; TCRdb lists only in-frame clones, some missing. The D gene and trimming were derived from the DNA, and the V and J assignments and clone size from that table. The data show under 2,000,000 clones, with about 95% seen just once and 1.2% held by the top ten.

The TCR comes from a man aged 18-30 years in good health. This chain uses TRBV6-5 with TRBJ1-1, with D tentatively TRBD1 (5 bases). The sequencing sample was made of naive CD8+ T cells sorted from blood. The CDR3 region is CASSQWGENTEAFF. The CDR3 bases are TGTGCCAGCAGCCAGTGGGGGGAGAACACTGAAGCTTTCTTT.